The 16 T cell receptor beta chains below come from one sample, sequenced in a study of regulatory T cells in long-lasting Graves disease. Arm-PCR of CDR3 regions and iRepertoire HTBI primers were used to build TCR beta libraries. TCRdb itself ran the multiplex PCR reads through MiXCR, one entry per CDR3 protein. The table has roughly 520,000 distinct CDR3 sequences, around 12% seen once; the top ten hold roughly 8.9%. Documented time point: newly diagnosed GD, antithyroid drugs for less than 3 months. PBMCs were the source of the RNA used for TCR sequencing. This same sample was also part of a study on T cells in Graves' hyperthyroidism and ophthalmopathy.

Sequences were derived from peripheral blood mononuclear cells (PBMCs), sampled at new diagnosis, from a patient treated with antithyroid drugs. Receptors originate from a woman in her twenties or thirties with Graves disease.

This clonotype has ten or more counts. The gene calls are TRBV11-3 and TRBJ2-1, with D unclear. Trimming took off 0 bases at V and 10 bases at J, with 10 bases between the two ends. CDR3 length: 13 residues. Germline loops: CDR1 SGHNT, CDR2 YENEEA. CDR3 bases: TGTGCCAGCAGCTTAGATAGCATGGAAGAGCAGTTCTTC. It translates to CASSLDSMEEQFF.

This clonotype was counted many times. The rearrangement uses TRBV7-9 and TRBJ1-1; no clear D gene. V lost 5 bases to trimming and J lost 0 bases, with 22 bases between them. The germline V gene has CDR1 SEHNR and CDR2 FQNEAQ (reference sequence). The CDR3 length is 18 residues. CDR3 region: CASSPILGGNDLNTEAFF. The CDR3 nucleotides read TGTGCCAGCAGCCCAATCCTCGGAGGGAACGACTTGAACACTGAAGCTTTCTTT.

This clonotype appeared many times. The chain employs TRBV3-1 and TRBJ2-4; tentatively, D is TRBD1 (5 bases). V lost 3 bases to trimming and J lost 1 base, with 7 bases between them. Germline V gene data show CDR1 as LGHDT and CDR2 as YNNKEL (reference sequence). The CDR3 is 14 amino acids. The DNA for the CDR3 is TGTGCCAGCAGCCAGAGACAGGCCAAAAACATTCAGTACTTC. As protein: CASSQRQAKNIQYF.

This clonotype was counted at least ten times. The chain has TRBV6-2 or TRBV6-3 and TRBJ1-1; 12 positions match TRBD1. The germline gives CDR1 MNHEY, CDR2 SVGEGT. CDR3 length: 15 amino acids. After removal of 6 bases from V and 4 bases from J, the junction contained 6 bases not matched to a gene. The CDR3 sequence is CASSSGTGGFTEAFF. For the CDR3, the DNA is TGTGCCAGCAGCTCCGGGACAGGGGGCTTCACTGAAGCTTTCTTT.

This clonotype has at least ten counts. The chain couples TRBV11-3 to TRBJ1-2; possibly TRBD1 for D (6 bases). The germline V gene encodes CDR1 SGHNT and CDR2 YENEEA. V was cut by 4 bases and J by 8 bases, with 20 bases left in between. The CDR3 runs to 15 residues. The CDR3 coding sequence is TGTGCCAGCAGCTACCTCGGGCAGGGGATGTCAGGCTACACCTTC. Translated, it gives CASSYLGQGMSGYTF.

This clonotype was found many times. The CDR3 sequence is CASSRSEQYF. CDR3 sequence (DNA): TGTGCCAGCAGTCGGTCCGAGCAGTACTTC. The chain couples TRBV2 to TRBJ2-7; the D is unclear. V was shortened by 5 bases and J by 6 bases, with 5 bases between the two germline ends. The CDR3 loop spans 10 amino acids. Per the germline V gene, CDR1 is SNHLY and CDR2 is FYNNEI.

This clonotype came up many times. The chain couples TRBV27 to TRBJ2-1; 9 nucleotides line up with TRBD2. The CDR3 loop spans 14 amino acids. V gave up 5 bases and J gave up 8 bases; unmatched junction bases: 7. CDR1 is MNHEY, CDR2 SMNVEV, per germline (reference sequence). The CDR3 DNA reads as TGTGCCAGCAGTCCGGGACTAGCCGGCGATGAGCAGTTCTTC. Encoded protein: CASSPGLAGDEQFF.

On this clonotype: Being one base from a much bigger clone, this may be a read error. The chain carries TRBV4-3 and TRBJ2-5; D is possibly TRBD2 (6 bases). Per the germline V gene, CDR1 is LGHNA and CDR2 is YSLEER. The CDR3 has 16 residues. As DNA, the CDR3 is TGCGCCATCAGCCAAGAATGGAGCGGTCGGGGGGAGACCCAGTACTTC. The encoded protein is CAISQEWSGRGETQYF.

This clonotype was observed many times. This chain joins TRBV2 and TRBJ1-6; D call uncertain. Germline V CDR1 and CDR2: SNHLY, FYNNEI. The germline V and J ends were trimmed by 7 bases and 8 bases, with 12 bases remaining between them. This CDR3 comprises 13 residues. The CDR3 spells CASIGVIYSPLHF. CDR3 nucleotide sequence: TGTGCCAGCATTGGGGTCATTTATTCACCCCTCCACTTT.

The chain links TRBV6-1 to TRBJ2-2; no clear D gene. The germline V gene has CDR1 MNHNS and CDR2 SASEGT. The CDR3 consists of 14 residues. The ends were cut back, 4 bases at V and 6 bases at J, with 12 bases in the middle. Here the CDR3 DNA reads TGTGCCAGCAGTGTGCTCCGGGCGGCCGGGGAGCTGTTTTTT. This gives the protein CASSVLRAAGELFF.

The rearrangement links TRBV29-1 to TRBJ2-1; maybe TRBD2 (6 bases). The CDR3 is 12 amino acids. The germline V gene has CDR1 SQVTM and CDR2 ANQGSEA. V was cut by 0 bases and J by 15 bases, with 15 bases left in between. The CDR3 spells CSVEEGGGSGFF. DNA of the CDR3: TGCAGCGTTGAAGAGGGGGGAGGATCTGGGTTCTTC.

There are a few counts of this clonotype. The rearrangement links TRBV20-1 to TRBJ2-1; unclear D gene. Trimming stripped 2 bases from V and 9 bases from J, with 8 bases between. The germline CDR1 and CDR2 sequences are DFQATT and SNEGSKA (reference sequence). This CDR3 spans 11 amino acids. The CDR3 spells CSARLSGEQFF. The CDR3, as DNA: TGCAGTGCTAGATTGTCCGGTGAGCAGTTCTTC.

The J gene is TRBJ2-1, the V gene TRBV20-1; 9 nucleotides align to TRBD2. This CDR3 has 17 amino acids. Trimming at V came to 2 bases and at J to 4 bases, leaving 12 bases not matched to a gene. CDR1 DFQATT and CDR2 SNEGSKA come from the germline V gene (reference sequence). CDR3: CSARSAGPREGYNEQFF. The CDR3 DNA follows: TGCAGTGCTAGATCGGCGGGTCCGCGGGAGGGGTACAATGAGCAGTTCTTC.

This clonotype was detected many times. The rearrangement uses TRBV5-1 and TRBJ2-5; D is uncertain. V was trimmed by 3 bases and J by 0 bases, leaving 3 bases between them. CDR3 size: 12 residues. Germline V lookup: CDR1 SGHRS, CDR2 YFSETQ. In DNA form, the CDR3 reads TGCGCCAGCAGCTGGAACCAAGAGACCCAGTACTTC. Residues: CASSWNQETQYF.

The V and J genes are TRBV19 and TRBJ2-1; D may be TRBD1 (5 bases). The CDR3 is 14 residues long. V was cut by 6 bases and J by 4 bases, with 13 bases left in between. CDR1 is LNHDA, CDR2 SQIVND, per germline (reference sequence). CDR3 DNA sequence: TGTGCCAGTAGGTCGGCCCCAGGGTACAATGAGCAGTTCTTC. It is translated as CASRSAPGYNEQFF.

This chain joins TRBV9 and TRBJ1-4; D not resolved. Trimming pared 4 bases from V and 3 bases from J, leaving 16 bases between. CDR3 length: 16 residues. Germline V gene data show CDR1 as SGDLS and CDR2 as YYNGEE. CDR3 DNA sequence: TGTGCCAGCAGCTCCAGATCCGGCACGGCTAATGAAAAACTGTTTTTT. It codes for CASSSRSGTANEKLFF.